These T cell receptor beta chains were read from a single sample in a study of T cell responses to AZD1222 COVID-19 vaccine. Generated by immunoSEQ multiplex PCR, the TCRdb table keeps only in-frame clones and is missing some. Of approximately 70,000 clones listed, 75% to 85% are singletons. The sequenced sample was peripheral blood, obtained on day 0 of AZD1222 vaccination. All receptors come from an adult in good health. The conserved cysteine and the conserved F or W are not part of the CDR3 here.

V gene	J gene	CDR3 protein
TRBV9	TRBJ2-3	ASSVAGAGGDTQY
TRBV7-6	TRBJ2-5	ASSLAGARGRTQY
TRBV3-1/TRBV3-2	TRBJ1-2	ASSREQGDGYT
TRBV2	TRBJ1-3	ASSEALRQGAY
TRBV19	TRBJ1-2	ASSIVTGTSYGYT
TRBV5-6	TRBJ1-2	ASSFRDRGLKSYT
TRBV4-3	TRBJ1-1	ASSQDRRSSSAF
TRBV10-1	TRBJ2-2	ASSTYRGRYTGELF
TRBV18	TRBJ2-7	ASSPFGTYEQY
TRBV2	TRBJ1-1	ASRRQMAGEAF
TRBV29-1	TRBJ1-5	SVEENGNQPQH
TRBV11-3	TRBJ2-5	ASSHTSGGQETQY
TRBV11-1	TRBJ2-3	ASSSAAGGPEDTQY
TRBV4-3	TRBJ2-1	ASSQEWTSGAPSSYNEQF
TRBV6-5	TRBJ2-7	ASSYSFGTSYEQY
TRBV29-1	TRBJ1-2	SVELVAGYGYT
TRBV12-3/TRBV12-4	TRBJ2-5	ASSPFGETQY
TRBV30	TRBJ2-2	AFEQNTGELF
TRBV3-1/TRBV3-2	TRBJ2-1	ASSPRQGAYEQF
TRBV7-3	TRBJ2-3	ASSLAQTDTQY
TRBV19	TRBJ2-7	ASSVTGLDEQY
TRBV7-9	TRBJ1-1	ASSFPQWDREAF
TRBV19	TRBJ2-1	ASSSTSSGGEQF
TRBV28	TRBJ2-7	ANSLSGGAYEQY
TRBV6-6	TRBJ1-5	ASSPQGSGNSNQPQH
TRBV10-3	TRBJ1-3	AISESGRISGNTIY
TRBV5-6	TRBJ1-2	ASNPYRGLLGYGYT
TRBV15	TRBJ1-1	ATSRDQVNTEAF
TRBV11-3	TRBJ2-3	ASSLRGGFRDTQY
TRBV30	TRBJ2-7	AWSVQWGDEQY
TRBV5-6	TRBJ1-1	ASLNIMNTEAF